This entry lists 14 T cell receptor beta chains sequenced from one sample in a study of blood T cells in healthy people across ages. The second PCR ran roughly 6 to 11 cycles with a sample-barcoded 5' primer and J-beta primers. TCRdb used MiXCR to reprocess the 5' RACE reads, holding one entry per CDR3 protein. The sample lists roughly 550,000 distinct CDR3 sequences, 20% to 30% occurring once. The data also belong to a second study, concerning T cells of mothers and their children.

Material for sequencing was blood. Receptors were obtained from a boy between 10 and 17 years old in good health.

This clonotype turned up a few times. The rearrangement uses TRBV10-3 and TRBJ1-5, with D possibly being TRBD1 (6 bases). The CDR3 is 14 residues long. With 6 bases removed from V and 3 bases from J, the gap between germline ends came to 12 bases. The germline V gene encodes CDR1 ENHRY and CDR2 SYGVKD. The CDR3 DNA reads as TGTGCCATCAGGGACAGCGAGACCAATCAGCCCCAGCATTTT. Translated, it gives CAIRDSETNQPQHF.

About this clonotype itself: The junction departs from the called germline gene at one end, perhaps through a read error. This chain joins TRBV7-9 and TRBJ1-4; 7 bases line up with TRBD1. Germline CDR1 is SEHNR and CDR2 is FQNEAQ (reference sequence). There are 16 residues in the CDR3. Here the CDR3 DNA reads TGTGCCAGCAGCTCGCAGGGGGGGCGGACTAATGAAAAACTGTCTTTT. This codes for CASSSQGGRTNEKLSF.

The sample holds a few counts of this clonotype. The chain has TRBV30 and TRBJ1-4, with D tentatively TRBD1 (5 bases). The CDR3 has 15 amino acids. CDR1 and CDR2 from the germline V gene are GTSNPN and SVGIG (reference sequence). The V gene lost 2 bases and the J gene lost 12 bases, with 22 bases spanning the gap. CDR3 protein: CAWSPGTPSRGELFF. In DNA form, the CDR3 reads TGTGCCTGGAGTCCTGGGACCCCGTCCCGAGGGGAACTGTTTTTT.

CDR3 residues: CASSVVQGRYEQYF. The CDR3 DNA is TGTGCCAGCAGCGTAGTACAGGGGCGCTACGAGCAGTACTTC. The chain employs TRBV9 and TRBJ2-7, with TRBD1 identical over 7 bases. V was pared by 0 bases and J by 3 bases, with 3 bases of the junction left unmatched. Germline values: CDR1 SGDLS, CDR2 YYNGEE. The CDR3 totals 14 residues.

The rearrangement joins TRBV7-9 to TRBJ2-7; TRBD1 agrees at 7 bases. Germline assignment: CDR1 SEHNR and CDR2 FQNEAQ (reference sequence). J lost 6 bases, V lost 5 bases, and 7 bases had no gene match. The CDR3 has 13 residues. CDR3 nucleotides: TGTGCCAGCAGCCGGGGACAGCTACCCGAGCAGTACTTC. Its protein product is CASSRGQLPEQYF.

This clonotype was seen a few times. The chain couples TRBV9 to TRBJ2-2, with D perhaps TRBD2 (5 bases). Trimming stripped 4 bases from V and 1 base from J, with 20 bases between. Germline assignment: CDR1 SGDLS and CDR2 YYNGEE. The CDR3 covers 18 residues. CDR3 nucleotide sequence: TGTGCCAGCAGCACGTCAAAACTAGGTGGAGGGAACACCGGGGAGCTGTTTTTT. Its translation: CASSTSKLGGGNTGELFF.

The chain is built from TRBV28 and TRBJ1-2; D not resolved. The CDR3 contains 16 residues. Trimming left V 2 bases short and J 4 bases short, with 17 bases between. Per the germline V gene, CDR1 is MDHEN and CDR2 is SYDVKM. CDR3 nucleotides: TGTGCCAGCAGTTTAAAACACCCTTGGGATTTCTATGGCTACACCTTC. Translation: CASSLKHPWDFYGYTF.

There are a few counts of this clonotype. The V call is TRBV20-1, the J call TRBJ1-1, with TRBD1 matching over 7 bases. The CDR3 has 10 amino acids. The germline CDR1 and CDR2 sequences are DFQATT and SNEGSKA (reference sequence). J gave up 6 bases and V 5 bases, and 0 bases lay outside the gene matches. Written as DNA, the CDR3 is TGCAGTGCTCAGGGGGCTGAAGCTTTCTTT. Its protein is CSAQGAEAFF.

This clonotype came up a few times. The CDR3, as DNA: TGTGCCAGCAGTATGTGGGAGAACCGGAATGAGCAGTTCTTC. Amino acids: CASSMWENRNEQFF. The genes are TRBV7-9 and TRBJ2-1, with a weak D call TRBD2 (5 bases). This CDR3 is built from 14 residues. V gave up 6 bases and J gave up 7 bases, with 16 bases separating them. Germline V gene data show CDR1 as SEHNR and CDR2 as FQNEAQ (reference sequence). The complete variable domain, with remaining parts taken from reference TRBV7-9 and TRBJ2-1, reads DTGVSQNPRHKITKRGQNVTFRCDPISEHNRLYWYRQTLGQGPEFLTYFQNEAQLEKSRLLSDRFSAERPKGSFSTLEIQRTEQGDSAMYLCASSMWENRNEQFFGPGTRLTVL.

This clonotype was counted between two and nine times. V and J are TRBV20-1 and TRBJ2-3; a weak D match, TRBD2 (7 bases). The V and J ends lost 6 bases and 0 bases respectively, with 13 bases between them. The germline V gene encodes CDR1 DFQATT and CDR2 SNEGSKA (reference sequence). This CDR3 has 14 residues. The CDR3 reads CSALRGPSTDTQYF. The DNA for the CDR3 is TGCAGTGCGCTGCGGGGGCCCAGCACAGATACGCAGTATTTT.

DNA for the CDR3: TGTGCCAGCAGCCCTCCTGGGACAGGCCGCGATACGCAGTATTTT. The encoded protein is CASSPPGTGRDTQYF. This chain uses TRBV9 with TRBJ2-3; 8 bases match TRBD1. From germline, CDR1 is SGDLS and CDR2 YYNGEE. The CDR3 consists of 15 residues. V lost 4 bases and J lost 6; bases outside the gene matches: 10.

V and J are TRBV5-1 and TRBJ1-2; no clear D gene. This CDR3 spans 14 amino acids. Between the trimmed V and J ends, which lost 0 bases and 4 bases, there was a span of 10 bases. The germline CDR1 and CDR2 sequences are SGHRS and YFSETQ. The CDR3 DNA sequence: TGCGCCAGCAGCTTGGAGGGCTCTGCCTATGGCTACACCTTC. Translation: CASSLEGSAYGYTF.

CDR3 residues: CASTPRGTRETQYF. The CDR3 coding sequence is TGTGCCAGCACCCCGCGGGGGACTCGAGAGACCCAGTACTTC. The V gene is TRBV12-3 or TRBV12-4, the J gene TRBJ2-5, with 7 bases that match TRBD2. The CDR3 runs 14 residues. The ends lost 7 bases at V and 4 bases at J; junction bases unmatched: 9.

As concerns this clonotype: This may arise from a read error, as a much more abundant clone is one base away. The chain couples TRBV24-1 to TRBJ2-3; 13 nucleotides agree with TRBD2. CDR3 length: 18 amino acids. J was trimmed by 1 base and V by 5 bases; bases with no gene match: 8. Per the germline V gene, CDR1 is KGHDR and CDR2 is SFDVKD. As DNA, the CDR3 is TGTGCCACCAGTGCTACTAGCGGGGGGGCCCTAGGCACAGATACGCAGTATTTT. Translation gives CATSATSGGALGTDTQYF.